Listed below are T cell receptor beta chains from one sample, sequenced in a study of blood T cell repertoires in COVID-19. Only in-frame clones appear in the TCRdb table, and some are missing; sequencing was by immunoSEQ multiplex PCR. The data hold more than 200,000 clones, with 80% to 90% observed a single time. Material for sequencing was peripheral blood. The receptor source for this set is a man over 45 with acute or convalescent COVID-19. Each CDR3 is given without its conserved first and last residue. Expanded clones get a size class; other rows say once, few or many, or leave the size out.

>11|.|TRBV27|TRBJ1-1
ASSFGSGAEAF
>13|.|TRBV9|TRBJ2-7
ASSEQPGQPYEQY
>12|.|TRBV2|TRBJ1-5
ASDGQGRSQPQH
>11|.|TRBV10-3|TRBJ1-2
AISRDREDGYT
>14|.|TRBV11-2|TRBJ1-6
ASSSQGAIYNSPLH
>10|once|TRBV3-1/TRBV3-2|TRBJ2-1
ASSQAVGEQF
>13|.|TRBV7-9|TRBJ1-4
ASSFPGTGGEKLF
>12|.|TRBV7-9|TRBJ1-2
ASSPGQGARGYT
>12|few|TRBV6-5|TRBJ1-4
ASRGQGGSEKLF
>16|.|TRBV27|TRBJ1-2
ASSLSERTGLYSYGYT
>12|.|TRBV19|TRBJ2-3
ASRSESSTDTQY
>11|once|TRBV29-1|TRBJ1-1
SVAGLRNTEAF
>10|.|TRBV7-3|TRBJ1-2
ASSLAQGGLV
>11|.|TRBV30|TRBJ1-1
AWSRGSYTEAF
>15|.|TRBV6-1|TRBJ2-2
ASSEGAGGSNTGELF
>10|once|TRBV6-5|TRBJ2-5
ASRSSTGTQY
>12|.|TRBV29-1|TRBJ2-5
SVELAGLQETQY
>11|.|TRBV7-8|TRBJ2-1
ASGAGSFSEQF
>12|.|TRBV10-2|TRBJ1-5
ASSEEDRDQPQH
>13|.|TRBV6-4|TRBJ1-5
ASSSTGGGGQPQH
>14|.|TRBV7-2|TRBJ1-2
ASSPGTGLRENGYT
>14|.|TRBV13|TRBJ1-2
ASTTSGGAGDYGYT
>14|.|TRBV18|TRBJ2-2
ASSPPAGPNTGELF
>12|.|TRBV2|TRBJ1-2
ASSAGITNYGYT
>13|once|TRBV6-2/TRBV6-3|TRBJ1-5
ASSQGDYSNQPQH
>12|.|TRBV5-1|TRBJ1-1
ASSLAGGTTEAF
>13|.|TRBV5-1|TRBJ1-4
ASSLAGGPGEKLF
>15|.|TRBV14|TRBJ1-1
ASSQDLGQVLNTEAF
>11|.|TRBV10-3|TRBJ1-1
AIRGTGSDEAF
>14|.|TRBV6-5|TRBJ2-2
ASSYDPGGYTGELF
>12|.|TRBV2|TRBJ2-2
ASSFRKFTGELF
>11|.|TRBV6-6|TRBJ1-1
ASSLPLNTEAF
>11|.|TRBV5-8|TRBJ1-2
ASRLAGVHGYT
>11|.|TRBV4-1|TRBJ1-5
ASSQDRDQPQH
>13|few|TRBV7-2|TRBJ2-1
ASSSQSGAFNEQF
>13|.|TRBV7-9|TRBJ1-2
ASSSNKQGNYGYT
>10|.|TRBV19|TRBJ1-3
ASSTSGNTIY
>13|.|TRBV6-5|TRBJ1-5
ASSLGLNYNQPQH
>13|.|TRBV3-1/TRBV3-2|TRBJ1-5
ASSPSGQSYQPQH
>12|.|TRBV6-2/TRBV6-3|TRBJ1-2
ASSHGTGRYGYT
>15|.|TRBV27|TRBJ1-2
ASSFNSRDAGDYGYT
>13|.|TRBV3-1/TRBV3-2|TRBJ2-1
ASSPTGNSYNEQF
>11|.|TRBV30|TRBJ1-2
AWSVQTNYGYT
>12|.|TRBV19|TRBJ2-5
ASSTQAGVETQY
>11|few|TRBV6-5|TRBJ2-2
ASGQGYTGELF
>12|.|TRBV6-1|TRBJ1-1
ASSDGQGWAEAF
>14|.|TRBV5-4|TRBJ2-1
ASKTGGGQSYNEQF
>10|.|TRBV2|TRBJ2-3
ASSEHTDTQY
>15|.|TRBV5-8|TRBJ1-2
ASSSGRGPTLPYGYT
>12|once|TRBV5-1|TRBJ1-1
ASKTAPGSTEAF
>9|.|TRBV19|TRBJ2-4
ASIRGGIQY
>13|few|TRBV7-8|TRBJ1-1
ASSQMVQGNTEAF
>12|.|TRBV9|TRBJ1-2
ASSPGEGGYGYT
>12|.|TRBV3-1/TRBV3-2|TRBJ1-5
ASSQKSGNQPQH
>14|.|TRBV9|TRBJ1-2
ASSVRSGQGVNGYT
>13|.|TRBV29-1|TRBJ2-1
SVDPQGLTYNEQF
>10|.|TRBV30|TRBJ2-1
AWSVQGNEQF